The following is a TCR beta chain sequence with its context. This clone was counted a few times. This clone's antigen is unknown. No base qualities exist here, and no much larger clone lies one base off it. TCRbeta CDR3 regions were immunosequenced from genomic DNA with the immunoSEQ Assay. Prior to high-throughput sequencing, genomic DNA was amplified by bias-controlled multiplex PCR. From the authors' description of their analysis: To quantify the absolute abundance of each unique TCRbeta CDR3 region, the sequences were collapsed and filtered. Clonality, defined as 1 minus Pielou's evenness, was calculated using only productive rearrangements. To compute tumor T-cell fraction, TCRbeta template counts were normalized to usable DNA, with usable DNA estimated from several housekeeping genes. A previously published method was used to identify clones whose frequencies were significantly greater in on-treatment samples than in baseline samples. In TCRdb, the immuneACCESS table is reduced to in-frame sequences with V and J assigned. These tables do not hold every clone; where another copy was compared, an unresolved V gene accounts for under half, and the others remain unexplained. D and trimming were read from the DNA, whereas the V and J calls and clone size are those reported in that table. The sample has more than 5,500 clones on record, about 25% of them singletons. The biggest ten clones account for 9.5% to 10% of the sample.

This entry comes from a study of sequential checkpoint blockade in melanoma (dated by TCRdb to between 2018 and 2021). A note on the overall study: Patients were randomized 1:1 to first-line nivolumab followed by ipilimumab (arm A) or ipilimumab followed by nivolumab (arm B). Maintenance nivolumab came after both trial sequences. For 20 or so patients, matched tumor biopsies were taken both before treatment and at week 13, after single-agent nivolumab (arm A) or ipilimumab (arm B). In about 80% of the matched pre- and post-treatment tumor biopsy pairs, both biopsies came from the same lesion. DNA from more than 75 pretreatment melanoma tumor samples underwent TCRbeta immunosequencing. Broad study findings and their caveats: Small sample sizes and reduced statistical power limited the within-arm analyses of tumor T-cell fraction. Among patients in the nivolumab-first arm (arm A), tumor TIL clonality before treatment was associated with response (P = .04). Tumor T-cell fraction and clonality correlated with PD-L1 staining and CD8+ T-cell counts but not with mutational load. Clinical benefit was about 30 times more likely to be achieved by patients whose tumor T-cell fraction and clonality increased by week 13. The model for predicting response that combines TCR metrics with mutation burden needs to be validated in larger, independent patient cohorts.

Relative to germline, V is missing 7 bases and J is missing 0 bases, with 1 base of the junction outside any gene match. CDR1 and CDR2 are drawn from the germline V gene: SNHLY, FYNNEI. CDR3 length: 15 amino acids, cysteine to phenylalanine. The DNA shown is the 45-base CDR3, in frame from base 1. According to the study, the label for this sample's treatment or condition signals: randomized to nivolumab then ipilimumab (arm A) or the reverse (arm B). No trial patient had received prior DNA-damaging chemotherapy. Samples came from patients with melanoma in CheckMate 064, a randomized, open-label phase II trial of sequential checkpoint blockade. Genomic DNA from formalin-fixed paraffin-embedded (FFPE) tissue samples served as the input for tumor TCR sequencing.

The origin of this receptor is a human donor with melanoma. Sequenced here: tumor tissue (inferred from file names), sampled from a patient given nivolumab and ipilimumab in sequence. Recombination joined TRBV2 with TRBJ2-3, with TRBD2 matching 13 junction bases. The nucleotides read TGTGCCAGCAAGACTAGCGGGAGGAGCACAGATACGCAGTATTTT. Translated, this is CASKTSGRSTDTQYF. When the CDR3 is completed using the reference TRBV2 and TRBJ2-3 genes on either side, the full variable domain is EPEVTQTPSHQVTQMGQEVILRCVPISNHLYFYWYRQILGQKVEFLVSFYNNEISEKSEIFDDQFSVERPDGSNFTLKIRSTKLEDSAMYFCASKTSGRSTDTQYFGPGTRLTVL.